Listed here are 7 T cell receptor beta chains from one sample, sequenced in a study of shared clonotypes between healthy human individuals. Only in-frame clones appear in the TCRdb table, and some are missing; sequencing was by immunoSEQ multiplex PCR. The repertoire holds about 110,000 clones, with roughly 66% as singletons. The sequenced material came from memory CD8+ T cells sorted from blood. Sample subset: CD45RO+ cells pooled with CCR7-negative TemRA cells. All receptors come from a woman in her thirties in good health.

Details on this clone: The junction departs from germline at one end; a sequencing error may be responsible. The chain carries TRBV2 and TRBJ1-1; D possibly corresponds to TRBD1 (6 bases). Germline values: CDR1 SNHLY, CDR2 FYNNEI. CDR3 length: 14 amino acids. CDR3 DNA sequence: TGTGCCAGCAGGGAAGAAGGGGGGAATAGGGAAGCTTTCTTT. Amino acids: CASREEGGNREAFF.

This clone has a handful of counts. For the CDR3, the DNA is TGTGCCAGCTCCGGGTATAGTGGCTACACCTTC. This encodes CASSGYSGYTF. The rearrangement uses TRBV2 and TRBJ1-2; D is uncertain. This CDR3 has 11 amino acids. Looked up from germline, CDR1 is SNHLY and CDR2 is FYNNEI. Trimming shortened V by 8 bases and J by 7 bases, and 11 bases separated the two germline ends.

J is TRBJ2-2 and V is TRBV6-1, with TRBD2 as a possible D gene (5 bases). CDR3 length: 14 residues. V was pared by 1 base and J by 6 bases, with 9 bases between. Germline assignment: CDR1 MNHNS and CDR2 SASEGT. CDR3 region: CASSEGTEAGELFF. The CDR3 DNA is TGTGCCAGCAGTGAAGGAACGGAGGCCGGGGAGCTGTTTTTT.

This clone was counted a few times. The genes are TRBV6-4 and TRBJ2-2; 9 bases map to TRBD2. Germline V CDR1 and CDR2: MRHNA, SNTAGT. The length of the CDR3 is 15 residues. V lost 3 bases to trimming and J lost 4 bases; unmatched junction nucleotides: 3. CDR3 coding DNA: TGTGCCAGCAGTGAAGGTAGCGGGGGCACCGGGGAGCTGTTTTTT. This gives the protein CASSEGSGGTGELFF.

This clone has only a few counts. The V gene is TRBV6-5, the J gene TRBJ2-1; the D is unclear. Trimming removed 5 bases at V and 2 bases at J, with 13 bases between. The CDR3 consists of 15 residues. Germline CDR1 and CDR2: MNHEY and SVGAGI. The CDR3 bases are TGTGCCAGCAGTCGCACTAACGAAGCCTACAATGAGCAGTTCTTC. It yields the protein CASSRTNEAYNEQFF.

The rearrangement uses TRBV4-2 and TRBJ2-7; tentatively, D is TRBD2 (5 bases). The CDR3 has 15 residues. CDR1 and CDR2 from the germline V gene are LGHNA and YNFKEQ. Trimming took off 4 bases at V and 4 bases at J, with 17 bases between the two ends. The CDR3 reads CASSPACGSLYEQYF. For the CDR3, the DNA is TGTGCCAGCAGCCCGGCTTGTGGGAGCCTTTACGAGCAGTACTTC.

This clone appeared a single time. The J gene is TRBJ2-7, the V gene TRBV28, with D perhaps being TRBD1 or TRBD2 (5 bases each). V dropped 2 bases and J dropped 3 bases, with 11 bases sitting between them. CDR1 is MDHEN and CDR2 is SYDVKM in the germline V gene. The CDR3 is 14 amino acids. The CDR3 DNA is TGTGCCAGCAGTTTAGTCCGGGACGACTACGAGCAGTACTTC. Its translation: CASSLVRDDYEQYF.